Detailed here is one T cell receptor beta chain. This entry belongs to a study of blood T cell repertoires in COVID-19. Study information: Donors in the United States, Italy and Spain gave samples during acute or convalescent COVID-19. Sources were T cells, B-cell-depleted T cells, or PBMCs; the material itself was cDNA or gDNA.

Per the germline V gene, CDR1 is SGHRS and CDR2 is YFSETQ. Trimming cost V 5 bases and J 6 bases; bases outside gene matches: 5. CDR3 length: 14 residues. Study processing details: Reference gene primer amplification in the assay estimated nucleated cell counts. This table comes from immunoSEQ multiplex PCR, and its TCRdb copy is limited to in-frame clones, with some not included. V, J and clone size are those of that table, while D and trimming were read from the DNA. The data hold about 93,000 clones, with about 86% observed a single time. The sequenced sample was peripheral blood. The V and J genes are TRBV5-1 and TRBJ2-2; 9 bases agree with TRBD2. The origin of this receptor is a woman older than 75 with acute or convalescent COVID-19. CDR3 region: CASRLAGSSGELFF. Written as DNA, the CDR3 is TGCGCCAGCAGGCTAGCGGGGAGCTCCGGGGAGCTGTTTTTT.